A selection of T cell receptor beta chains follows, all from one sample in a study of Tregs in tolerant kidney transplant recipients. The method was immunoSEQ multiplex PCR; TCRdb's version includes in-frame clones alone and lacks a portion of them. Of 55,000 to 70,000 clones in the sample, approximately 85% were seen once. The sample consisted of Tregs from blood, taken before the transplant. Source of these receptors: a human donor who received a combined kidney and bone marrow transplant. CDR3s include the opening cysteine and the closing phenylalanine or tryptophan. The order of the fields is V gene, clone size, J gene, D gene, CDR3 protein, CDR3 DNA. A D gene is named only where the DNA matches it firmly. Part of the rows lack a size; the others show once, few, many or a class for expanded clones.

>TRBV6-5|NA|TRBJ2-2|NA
CASRTDARRSGELFF
TGTGCCAGCAGGACGGACGCCAGAAGGTCCGGGGAGCTGTTTTTT
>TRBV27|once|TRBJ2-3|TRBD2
CASTDHPLAGGDTQYF
TGTGCCAGCACCGATCACCCACTAGCGGGAGGGGATACGCAGTATTTT
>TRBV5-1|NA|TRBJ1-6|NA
CASSPLGANSPLHF
TGCGCCAGCAGCCCTCTGGGAGCCAATTCACCCCTCCACTTT
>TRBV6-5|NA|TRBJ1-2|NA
CASSPLTGLVGYTF
TGTGCCAGCAGTCCCCTAACTGGACTCGTCGGCTACACCTTC
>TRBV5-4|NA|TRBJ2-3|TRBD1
CASSSDRTSTDTQYF
TGTGCCAGCAGCTCGGACAGGACTAGCACAGATACGCAGTATTTT
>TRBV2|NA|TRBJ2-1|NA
CASTLGRQRLF
TGTGCCAGCACTCTTGGGCGCCAGAGACTCTTC
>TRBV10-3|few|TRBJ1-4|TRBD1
CAISESLTGGREKLFF
TGTGCCATCAGTGAGTCTCTGACAGGGGGTAGAGAAAAACTGTTTTTT
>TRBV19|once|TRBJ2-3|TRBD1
CASSRRGQGAADTQYF
TGTGCCAGTAGTCGGCGGGGACAGGGGGCAGCGGATACGCAGTATTTT
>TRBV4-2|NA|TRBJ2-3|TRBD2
CASSQDKGTSGGATDTQYF
TGTGCCAGCAGCCAAGATAAGGGGACTAGCGGGGGGGCCACAGATACGCAGTATTTT
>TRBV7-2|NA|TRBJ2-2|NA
CASSQPSTGELFF
TGTGCCAGCAGCCAACCCAGTACCGGGGAGCTGTTTTTT
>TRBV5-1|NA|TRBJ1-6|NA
CASSFLGDNSPLHF
TGCGCCAGCAGCTTTCTCGGGGATAATTCACCCCTCCACTTT
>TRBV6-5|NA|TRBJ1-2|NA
CASSYVGLDGYTF
TGTGCCAGCAGTTACGTGGGTTTGGATGGCTACACCTTC
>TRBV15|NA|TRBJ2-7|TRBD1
CATSRQGVTYEQYF
TGTGCCACCAGCAGACAGGGGGTAACCTACGAGCAGTACTTC
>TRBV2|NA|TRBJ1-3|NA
CASSEQAGNTIYF
TGTGCCAGCAGTGAACAGGCTGGAAACACCATATATTTT
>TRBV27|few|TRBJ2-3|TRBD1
CASSRTGEDTQYF
TGTGCCAGCAGCCGGACAGGTGAAGATACGCAGTATTTT